What follows are 5 T cell receptor beta chains derived from one specimen sequenced in a study of control samples from healthy donors and cancer patients. Measured with immunoSEQ multiplex PCR; TCRdb has only the in-frame clones, and not every one. This table has some 130,000 clones, about 92% appearing once. The specimen was PBMCs. These receptors came from a man between 50 and 59 years old with head and neck cancer.

Here the CDR3 reads CASSRDSGSYNEQFF. CDR3 DNA: TGTGCCAGCAGTCGGGACTCCGGCTCCTACAATGAGCAGTTCTTC. The rearrangement uses TRBV27 and TRBJ2-1, with TRBD2 as a possible D gene (6 bases). Germline CDR1 MNHEY, CDR2 SMNVEV (reference sequence). Trimming left V 5 bases short and J 0 bases short, with 11 bases between. The CDR3 is 15 residues long.

The chain combines TRBV5-1 with TRBJ2-7; 7 positions match TRBD2. This CDR3 is 15 amino acids long. Trimming removed 0 bases from V and 6 bases from J; junction bases left unmatched: 9. In germline, CDR1 is SGHRS, CDR2 YFSETQ. CDR3 sequence: CASSLGGGGMSEQYF. Written as DNA, the CDR3 is TGCGCCAGCAGCTTGGGGGGGGGAGGTATGAGCGAGCAGTACTTC.

This clone was recorded only once. This sequence joins TRBV6-6 and TRBJ1-2; D is perhaps TRBD1 (6 bases). This CDR3 contains 13 residues. From germline, CDR1 is MNHNY and CDR2 SVGAGI (reference sequence). V shed 6 bases and J shed 4 bases, with 12 bases lying between them. The CDR3 loop reads CASRTGSAYGYTF. For the CDR3, the DNA is TGTGCCAGCAGAACAGGGTCCGCCTATGGCTACACCTTC.

This clone appeared a single time. The chain uses TRBV29-1 and TRBJ1-1; the D gene is possibly TRBD1 (5 bases). The CDR3 spans 12 residues. The V gene's germline CDR1 is SQVTM and CDR2 ANQGSEA. V gave up 7 bases and J gave up 3 bases, with 12 bases separating them. This chain's CDR3 is CSDRDRDTEAFF. The CDR3 bases are TGCAGCGACCGTGACAGAGACACTGAAGCTTTCTTT.

CDR3 residues: CASSDPGGTYEQYF. The DNA of the CDR3 is TGTGCCAGCAGCGACCCAGGGGGCACCTACGAGCAGTACTTC. The chain employs TRBV5-5 and TRBJ2-7; 8 positions match TRBD1. V gave up 4 bases and J gave up 2 bases; unmatched junction bases: 5. The CDR3 sequence is 14 residues long. Germline CDR1 and CDR2: SGHKS and YYEKEE (reference sequence).